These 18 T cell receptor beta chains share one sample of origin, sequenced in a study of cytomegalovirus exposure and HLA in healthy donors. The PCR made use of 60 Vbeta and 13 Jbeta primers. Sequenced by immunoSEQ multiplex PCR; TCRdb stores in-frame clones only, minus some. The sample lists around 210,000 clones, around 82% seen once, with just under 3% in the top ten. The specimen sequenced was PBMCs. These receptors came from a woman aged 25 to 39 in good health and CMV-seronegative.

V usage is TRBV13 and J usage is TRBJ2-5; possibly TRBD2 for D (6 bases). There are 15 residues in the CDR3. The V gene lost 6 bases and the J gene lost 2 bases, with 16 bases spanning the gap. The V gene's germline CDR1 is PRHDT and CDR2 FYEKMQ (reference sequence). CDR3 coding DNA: TGTGCCAGCAGTCCTCCTGGCGGGAAACAAGAGACCCAGTACTTC. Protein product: CASSPPGGKQETQYF.

In nucleotides, the CDR3 is TGTGCCACCAGGACAGGGTACGAGCAGTACTTC. It encodes CATRTGYEQYF. This chain joins TRBV27 and TRBJ2-7; TRBD1 matches at 8 bases. The CDR3 has 11 residues. Germline V gene lookup returns CDR1 MNHEY and CDR2 SMNVEV (reference sequence). V was clipped by 10 bases and J by 4 bases; unmatched bases: 3.

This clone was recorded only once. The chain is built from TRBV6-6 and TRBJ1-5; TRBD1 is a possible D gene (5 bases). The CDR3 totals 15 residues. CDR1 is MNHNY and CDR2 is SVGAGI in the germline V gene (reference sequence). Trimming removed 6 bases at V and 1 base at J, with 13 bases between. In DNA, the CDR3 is TGTGCCAGCAGCACGGGGGGAGGGAGCAATCAGCCCCAGCATTTT. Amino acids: CASSTGGGSNQPQHF.

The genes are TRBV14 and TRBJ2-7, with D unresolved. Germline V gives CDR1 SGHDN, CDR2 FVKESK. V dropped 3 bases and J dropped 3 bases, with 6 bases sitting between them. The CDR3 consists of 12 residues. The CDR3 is CASSHSLYEQYF. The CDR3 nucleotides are TGTGCCAGCAGCCACTCCCTCTACGAGCAGTACTTC. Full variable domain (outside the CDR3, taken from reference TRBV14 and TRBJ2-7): EAGVTQFPSHSVIEKGQTVTLRCDPISGHDNLYWYRRVMGKEIKFLLHFVKESKQDESGMPNNRFLAERTGGTYSTLKVQPAELEDSGVYFCASSHSLYEQYFGPGTRLTVT.

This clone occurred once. CDR3 residues: CATSSLVGGNQPQHF. The CDR3 coding sequence is TGTGCCACCAGCAGTTTGGTCGGGGGCAATCAGCCCCAGCATTTT. This chain uses TRBV15 with TRBJ1-5; D is unresolved. Looked up from germline, CDR1 is LNHNV and CDR2 is YYDKDF (reference sequence). V was trimmed by 3 bases and J by 2 bases, leaving 11 bases between them. The CDR3 has 15 amino acids.

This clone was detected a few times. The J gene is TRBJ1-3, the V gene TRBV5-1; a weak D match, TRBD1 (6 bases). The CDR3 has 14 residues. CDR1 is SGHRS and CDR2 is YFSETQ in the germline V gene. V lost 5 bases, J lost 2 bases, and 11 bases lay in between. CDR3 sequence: CASRTGTPGNTIYF. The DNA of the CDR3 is TGCGCCAGCAGAACAGGGACCCCTGGAAACACCATATATTTT.

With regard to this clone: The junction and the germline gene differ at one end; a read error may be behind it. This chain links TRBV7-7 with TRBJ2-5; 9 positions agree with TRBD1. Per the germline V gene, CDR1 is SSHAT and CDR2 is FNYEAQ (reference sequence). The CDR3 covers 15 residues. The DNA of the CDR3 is TGTGCTAGCAGCTTAACAGGGGGCTACCAAGAGACCCAGTACTTC. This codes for CASSLTGGYQETQYF.

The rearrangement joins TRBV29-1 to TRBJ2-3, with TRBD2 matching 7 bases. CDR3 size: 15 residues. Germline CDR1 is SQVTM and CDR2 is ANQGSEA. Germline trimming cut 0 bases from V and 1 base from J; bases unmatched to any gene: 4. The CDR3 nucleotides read TGCAGCGTTGAAGAGGGCGGGAGTCGCACAGATACGCAGTATTTT. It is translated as CSVEEGGSRTDTQYF.

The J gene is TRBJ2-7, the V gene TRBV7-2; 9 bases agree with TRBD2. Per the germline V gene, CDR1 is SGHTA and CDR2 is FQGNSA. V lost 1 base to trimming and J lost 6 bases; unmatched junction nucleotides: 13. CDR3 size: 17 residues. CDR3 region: CASSLEPSGMSGIEQYF. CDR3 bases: TGTGCCAGCAGCTTAGAGCCTAGCGGGATGTCCGGGATCGAGCAGTACTTC.

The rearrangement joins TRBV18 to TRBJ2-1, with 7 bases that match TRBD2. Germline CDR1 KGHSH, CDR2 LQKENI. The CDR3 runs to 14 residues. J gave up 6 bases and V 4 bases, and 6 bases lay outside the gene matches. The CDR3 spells CASSLSGKGNEQFF. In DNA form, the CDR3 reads TGTGCCAGCTCACTAAGCGGGAAAGGCAATGAGCAGTTCTTC. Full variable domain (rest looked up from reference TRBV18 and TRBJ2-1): NAGVMQNPRHLVRRRGQEARLRCSPMKGHSHVYWYRQLPEEGLKFMVYLQKENIIDESGMPKERFSAEFPKEGPSILRIQQVVRGDSAAYFCASSLSGKGNEQFFGPGTRLTVL.

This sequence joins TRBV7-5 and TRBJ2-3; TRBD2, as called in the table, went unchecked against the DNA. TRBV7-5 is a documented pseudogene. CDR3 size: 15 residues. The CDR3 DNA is TGTGCCAGAAGCTTAGTCGCGGCTCCCACAGATACGCAGTATTTT. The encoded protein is CARSLVAAPTDTQYF.

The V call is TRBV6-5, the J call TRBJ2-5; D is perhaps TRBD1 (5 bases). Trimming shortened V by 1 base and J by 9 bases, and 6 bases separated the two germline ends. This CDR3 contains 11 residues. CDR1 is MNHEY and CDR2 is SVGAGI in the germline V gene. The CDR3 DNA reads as TGTGCCAGCAGTTACTTAGGGGCCCAGTACTTC. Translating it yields CASSYLGAQYF.

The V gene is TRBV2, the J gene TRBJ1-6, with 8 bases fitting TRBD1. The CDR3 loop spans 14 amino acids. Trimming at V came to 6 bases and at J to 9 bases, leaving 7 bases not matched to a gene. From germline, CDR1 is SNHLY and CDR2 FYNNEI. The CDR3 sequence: CASREDRVSSPLHF. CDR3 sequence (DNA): TGTGCCAGCAGGGAGGACAGGGTTAGTTCACCCCTCCACTTT.

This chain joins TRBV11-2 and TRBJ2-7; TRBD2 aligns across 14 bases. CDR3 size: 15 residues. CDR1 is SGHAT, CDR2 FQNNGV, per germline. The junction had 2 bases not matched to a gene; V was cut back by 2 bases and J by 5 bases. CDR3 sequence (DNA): TGTGCCAGCAGCTTAAGGGGACTAGCGGGAGACGAGCAGTACTTC. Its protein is CASSLRGLAGDEQYF.

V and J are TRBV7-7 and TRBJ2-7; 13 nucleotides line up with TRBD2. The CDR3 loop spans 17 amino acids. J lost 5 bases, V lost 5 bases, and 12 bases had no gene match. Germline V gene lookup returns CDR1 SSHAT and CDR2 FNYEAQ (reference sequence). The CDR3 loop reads CASSQGLAGEVLHEQYF. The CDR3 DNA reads TGTGCCAGCAGCCAAGGACTAGCGGGAGAGGTTCTCCACGAGCAGTACTTC.

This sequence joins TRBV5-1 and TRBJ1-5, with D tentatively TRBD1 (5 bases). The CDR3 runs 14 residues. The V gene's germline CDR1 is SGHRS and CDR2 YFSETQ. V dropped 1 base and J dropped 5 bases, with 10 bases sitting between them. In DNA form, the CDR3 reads TGCGCCAGCAGCTTGTTGGGGGGTTATCAGCCCCAGCATTTT. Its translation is CASSLLGGYQPQHF.

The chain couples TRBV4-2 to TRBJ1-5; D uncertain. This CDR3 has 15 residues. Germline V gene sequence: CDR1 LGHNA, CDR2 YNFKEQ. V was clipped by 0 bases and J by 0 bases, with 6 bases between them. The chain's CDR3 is CASSQDPYSNQPQHF. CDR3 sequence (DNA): TGTGCCAGCAGCCAAGACCCTTATAGCAATCAGCCCCAGCATTTT.

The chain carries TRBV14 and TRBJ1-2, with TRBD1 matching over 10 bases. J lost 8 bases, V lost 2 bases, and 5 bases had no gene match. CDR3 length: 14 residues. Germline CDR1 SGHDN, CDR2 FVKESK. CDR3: CASSQQTGGGGYTF. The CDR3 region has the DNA TGTGCCAGCAGCCAACAGACAGGGGGCGGCGGCTACACCTTC.